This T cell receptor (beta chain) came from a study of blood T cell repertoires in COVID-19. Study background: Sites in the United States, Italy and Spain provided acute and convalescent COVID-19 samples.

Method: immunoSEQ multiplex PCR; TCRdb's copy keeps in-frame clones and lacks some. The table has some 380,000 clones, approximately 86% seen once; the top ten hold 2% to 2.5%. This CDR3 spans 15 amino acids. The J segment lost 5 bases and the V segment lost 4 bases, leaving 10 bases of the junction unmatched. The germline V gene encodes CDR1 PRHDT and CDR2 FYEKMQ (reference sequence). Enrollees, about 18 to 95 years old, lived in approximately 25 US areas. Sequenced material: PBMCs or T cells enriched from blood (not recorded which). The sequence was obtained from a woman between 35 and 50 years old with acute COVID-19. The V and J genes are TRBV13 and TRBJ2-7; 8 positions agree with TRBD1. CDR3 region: CASSSQGANVNEQYF. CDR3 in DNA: TGTGCCAGCAGCTCGCAGGGGGCGAATGTAAACGAGCAGTACTTC. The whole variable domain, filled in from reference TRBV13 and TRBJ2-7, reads AAGVIQSPRHLIKEKRETATLKCYPIPRHDTVYWYQQGPGQDPQFLISFYEKMQSDKGSIPDRFSAQQFSDYHSELNMSSLELGDSALYFCASSSQGANVNEQYFGPGTRLTVT.